This T cell receptor (beta chain) was sequenced during a study of T cell responses to AZD1222 COVID-19 vaccine. Study summary: Analyses pooled second doses at about 4 or about 12 weeks.

The method was immunoSEQ multiplex PCR; TCRdb's version includes in-frame clones alone and lacks a portion of them. The sample has about 150,000 clones, around 88% seen once. CDR1 MRHNA and CDR2 SNTAGT come from the germline V gene. V lost 0 bases and J 6 bases, leaving 11 bases between the germline ends. The CDR3 runs to 14 residues. This clone was picked up a small number of times. Its target is unknown. Study-wide results and caveats: A rise in Spike-specific TCR breadth and depth followed two AZD1222 doses.

The receptor was isolated from an adult in good health. This chain connects TRBV6-4 to TRBJ1-2; D possibly corresponds to TRBD1 (5 bases). The input for sequencing was peripheral blood, taken on day 0 of AZD1222 vaccination. Here the CDR3 DNA reads TGTGCCAGCAGTGACTCGACAGAGGGGAATGGCTACACCTTC. Its translation is CASSDSTEGNGYTF.